This TCR beta chain was sequenced in a study of blood T cell repertoires in COVID-19. Germline CDR1 is LGHNA and CDR2 is YNFKEQ. This CDR3 is built from 16 residues. The ends lost 1 base at V and 1 base at J; junction bases unmatched: 5. The table came from immunoSEQ multiplex PCR; TCRdb's copy has only in-frame clones and leaves some out. This sample has 250,000 or so clones, with approximately 86% found just once. The sequence was collected from a man aged 35 to 55 with active or convalescent COVID-19. The V and J genes are TRBV4-2 and TRBJ2-5; TRBD2 matches 8 bases. Sequenced sample: peripheral blood. The CDR3 DNA sequence: TGTGCCAGCAGCCAAGGTCAAGCGGGGGTCCAAGAGACCCAGTACTTC. Its translation: CASSQGQAGVQETQYF.